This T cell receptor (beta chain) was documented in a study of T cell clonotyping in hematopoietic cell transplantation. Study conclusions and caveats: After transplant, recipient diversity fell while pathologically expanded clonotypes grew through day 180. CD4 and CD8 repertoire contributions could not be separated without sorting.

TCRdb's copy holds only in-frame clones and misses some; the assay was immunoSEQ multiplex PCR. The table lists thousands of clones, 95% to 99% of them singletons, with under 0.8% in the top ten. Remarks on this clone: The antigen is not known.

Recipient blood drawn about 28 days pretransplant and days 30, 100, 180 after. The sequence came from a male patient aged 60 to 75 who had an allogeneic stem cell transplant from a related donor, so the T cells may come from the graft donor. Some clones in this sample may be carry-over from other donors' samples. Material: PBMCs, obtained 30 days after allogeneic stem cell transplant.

CDR3 nucleotide sequence: TGTGCCAGCAGTTTGTCAGGGAATAGCAATCAGCCCCAGCATTTT. Translated: CASSLSGNSNQPQHF. This chain connects TRBV6-5 to TRBJ1-5; a weak D match, TRBD1 (5 bases). Germline V gene data show CDR1 as MNHEY and CDR2 as SVGAGI. V lost 4 bases, J lost 0 bases, and 10 bases lay in between. CDR3 length equals 15 residues.